This TCR beta chain was obtained from a study of technical replicates of blood from a few donors. The protocol was immunoSEQ multiplex PCR, while the TCRdb copy is restricted to in-frame clones and leaves out a portion. Of more than 75,000 clones listed, just over 85% are singletons. Germline values: CDR1 SGHRS, CDR2 YFSETQ. The CDR3 runs 14 residues. V was shortened by 0 bases and J by 4 bases, with 8 bases between the two germline ends. This chain uses TRBV5-1 with TRBJ1-3, with a weak D call TRBD1 (6 bases). Sequencing input: PBMCs. This receptor was taken from a human donor in good health. Some clones in this sample may be carry-over from other donors' samples. The CDR3 DNA is TGCGCCAGCAGCTTGGTCCAGGGGGGAAACACCATATATTTT. Protein product: CASSLVQGGNTIYF.